This T cell receptor beta chain was identified during a study of blood T cell repertoires in COVID-19. About the study: T cells, B-cell-depleted T cells, or PBMCs provided the cDNA or gDNA that served as material.

Per the study methods: It was from reference gene primer amplification that nucleated cell counts were estimated. Here immunoSEQ multiplex PCR was the method, and the copy in TCRdb shows in-frame clones only, minus some. Clonal size and the V and J genes are those of that table, whereas D and trimming came from the DNA. The data contain over 150,000 clones, 84% of them seen just once; the ten biggest clones take up 11% to 15%. V lost 2 bases to trimming and J lost 10 bases; unmatched junction nucleotides: 19. CDR1 MRHNA and CDR2 SNTAGT come from the germline V gene. This CDR3 has 19 amino acids. This clone has only one observation.

The rearrangement joins TRBV6-4 to TRBJ2-1; 11 nucleotides align to TRBD2. The sample comprised peripheral blood. This TCR was recovered from a man between 18 and 29 years old with active or convalescent COVID-19. The CDR3 nucleotides are TGTGCCAGCAGTGACAGCTCCTACTTGACTAGCGGGGTAAGAAAAGAGCAGTTCTTC. Its protein product is CASSDSSYLTSGVRKEQFF.